Listed here is a single T cell receptor (beta chain). No cognate antigen has been identified for it. No quality values exist for individual bases; no much larger clone is one base distant. This record comes from a study of blood T cell repertoires in COVID-19 (dated by TCRdb to the early 2020s). Describing the broader study: Collaborator samples came from the United States, Italy and Spain and covered acute and convalescent phases of COVID-19. The repertoires were released in a freely available public database meant as a resource for research on the immune response to SARS-CoV-2. HLA class I and class II types, where available, came from metadata supplied by the sample provider rather than from assay-based typing. Samples were obtained from the ongoing ImmuneRACE study (first 160 participants) and from 1,000 to 1,500 subjects provided by 6 global collaborators. Sample metadata almost always included a de-identified subject ID, COVID-19 status, age in years and sex. Deeply sampled blood TCRbeta repertoires from subjects exposed to, actively infected with, or recovered from COVID-19 were included in the dataset. The material from the prospective study consisted of cDNA or gDNA derived from T cells, B-cell-depleted T cells, or PBMCs.

TCRbeta CDR3 regions were amplified from genomic DNA using the immunoSEQ Assay, a bias-controlled multiplex PCR. The paper's processing steps were these. The number of nucleated cells in each sample was estimated by amplification of reference gene primers within the assay. To quantify the absolute abundance of each unique TCRbeta CDR3 rearrangement, sequence reads were collapsed and filtered. Productive Simpson clonality was computed per sample as the square root of Simpson's diversity index over productive rearrangements. The clones in this table, taken by TCRdb from immuneACCESS, are in-frame only. Not every clone is retained; where verified, under half of the shortfall comes from an unresolved V gene, and the cause of the rest is unknown. The DNA was the basis for D and trimming; V, J and clone size are from that table. Present in this sample are 200,000 to 250,000 clones, approximately 86% of which were seen just once. The top ten clones comprise 1.6% of the sample.

What the study reported, not specific to this receptor: How much clinical and demographic metadata was included differed by source and by participant, and the metadata was provided uncurated.

The CDR3 sequence holds 14 residues, the cysteine and phenylalanine included. This entry keeps only the CDR3 DNA: 42 bases, framed from base 1. The germline V gene supplies CDR1 SGDLS and CDR2 YYNGEE. Relative to germline, V is 4 bases shorter and J is 1 base shorter, with 8 bases between their ends. A second Seattle source provided samples from volunteer blood donors who had recovered from COVID-19. Whole blood was collected in K2EDTA tubes by collaborating institutions according to the institutions' own protocols. For TCRbeta analysis, collaborators shipped samples as frozen whole blood, isolated PBMCs, or DNA extracted from either of those sample types.

The TCR was taken from a woman in her sixties or seventies who had recovered from COVID-19. This chain joins TRBV9 to TRBJ2-2; no confident D gene assignment can be made. Sample: peripheral blood. The DNA is as follows: TGTGCCAGCAGCACCCAGGTGAACACCGGGGAGCTGTTTTTT. This encodes CASSTQVNTGELFF. With the rest looked up from the reference TRBV9 and TRBJ2-2 genes rather than sequenced, the full variable domain is DSGVTQTPKHLITATGQRVTLRCSPRSGDLSVYWYQQSLDQGLQFLIQYYNGEERAKGNILERFSAQQFPDLHSELNLSSLELGDSALYFCASSTQVNTGELFFGEGSRLTVL.